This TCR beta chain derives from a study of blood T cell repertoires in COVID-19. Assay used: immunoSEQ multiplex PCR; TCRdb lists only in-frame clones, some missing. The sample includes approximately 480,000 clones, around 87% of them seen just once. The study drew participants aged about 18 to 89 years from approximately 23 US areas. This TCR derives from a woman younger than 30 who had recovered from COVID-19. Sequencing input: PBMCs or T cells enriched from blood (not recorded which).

CDR3 in DNA: TGTGCCAGCAGCCCTCTAGCGGACCAAGAGACCCAGTACTTC. Encoded protein: CASSPLADQETQYF. V gene TRBV7-2 combines with J gene TRBJ2-5, with 7 bases identical to TRBD2. The CDR3 extends over 14 amino acids. Germline-derived CDR1 and CDR2 are SGHTA and FQGNSA. After removal of 5 bases from V and 0 bases from J, the junction contained 3 bases not matched to a gene.